Each of the 8 T cell receptor beta chains below was sequenced from the same sample in a study of blood T cell repertoires in COVID-19. Sequenced by immunoSEQ multiplex PCR; TCRdb stores in-frame clones only, minus some. The repertoire has some 400,000 clones, around 89% of them found once; the top ten carry roughly 1.1%. Sequencing was performed on PBMCs or T cells enriched from blood (not recorded which). The receptors come from a man aged 25-45 years who had recovered from COVID-19.

In this sample, this clone turned up once. The CDR3 sequence is CASAGPVRTVYTGELFF. DNA of the CDR3: TGTGCCAGCGCGGGACCTGTCCGAACAGTTTACACCGGGGAGCTGTTTTTT. The chain recombines TRBV2 with TRBJ2-2; tentatively, D is TRBD2 (6 bases). The CDR3 contains 17 residues. The germline CDR1 and CDR2 sequences are SNHLY and FYNNEI. The V end was cut by 8 bases, the J end by 3 bases, with 22 bases between.

The chain uses TRBV10-1 and TRBJ2-7; the match to TRBD2 covers 13 bases. The germline V gene has CDR1 WNHNN and CDR2 SYGVQD (reference sequence). The CDR3 has 14 amino acids. V lost 5 bases and J lost 4; bases outside the gene matches: 2. The CDR3 DNA follows: TGCGCCAGCAGTACGGGACTAGCGGGGTACGAGCAGTACTTC. Residues: CASSTGLAGYEQYF.

The V gene is TRBV3-1 (or the pseudogene TRBV3-2), the J gene TRBJ2-7; 10 bases map to TRBD2. The CDR3 is 16 residues long. J was trimmed by 0 bases and V by 3 bases; bases with no gene match: 5. Germline CDR1 and CDR2: LGHDT and YNNKEL (reference sequence). The CDR3 is CASSQGWTSGSYEQYF. The CDR3 bases are TGTGCCAGCAGCCAGGGGTGGACTAGCGGCTCCTACGAGCAGTACTTC.

The chain uses TRBV6-5 and TRBJ1-2; no clear D. CDR1 is MNHEY and CDR2 is SVGAGI in the germline V gene. V dropped 0 bases and J dropped 3 bases, with 8 bases sitting between them. The length of the CDR3 is 14 residues. The CDR3 bases are TGTGCCAGCAGTTACTCATCTCAGGACTATGGCTACACCTTC. This sequence encodes CASSYSSQDYGYTF.

The rearrangement joins TRBV18 to TRBJ2-7; D perhaps matches TRBD1 (8 bases). This CDR3 contains 15 residues. Trimming took off 4 bases at V and 6 bases at J, with 19 bases between the two ends. From germline, CDR1 is KGHSH and CDR2 LQKENI. The chain's CDR3 is CASSLRTGRDGEQYF. The CDR3 DNA reads TGTGCCAGCTCACTAAGGACAGGGAGGGATGGCGAGCAGTACTTC.

This chain uses TRBV7-8 with TRBJ2-5; unclear D gene. Germline CDR1 is SGHVS and CDR2 is FQNEAQ. Between the trimmed V and J ends, which lost 5 bases and 2 bases, there was a span of 6 bases. The CDR3 spans 12 residues. CDR3 amino acids: CASSPNQETQYF. In nucleotides, the CDR3 is TGTGCCAGCAGCCCAAATCAAGAGACCCAGTACTTC.

This chain uses TRBV2 with TRBJ2-3; TRBD2 matches 8 bases. CDR3 length equals 15 residues. From germline, CDR1 is SNHLY and CDR2 FYNNEI. The junction had 7 bases not matched to a gene; V was cut back by 5 bases and J by 3 bases. CDR3 amino acids: CASSISGIRTDTQYF. For the CDR3, the DNA is TGTGCCAGCAGTATTAGCGGGATCAGGACAGATACGCAGTATTTT. Full variable domain (remainder filled in from reference TRBV2 and TRBJ2-3): EPEVTQTPSHQVTQMGQEVILRCVPISNHLYFYWYRQILGQKVEFLVSFYNNEISEKSEIFDDQFSVERPDGSNFTLKIRSTKLEDSAMYFCASSISGIRTDTQYFGPGTRLTVL.

The J gene is TRBJ1-3, the V gene TRBV9; TRBD1 agrees at 7 bases. The CDR3 totals 15 residues. The germline V gene has CDR1 SGDLS and CDR2 YYNGEE. J gave up 0 bases and V 3 bases, and 3 bases lay outside the gene matches. The CDR3 reads CASSAGTVSGNTIYF. The CDR3 DNA reads TGTGCCAGCAGCGCCGGGACAGTCTCTGGAAACACCATATATTTT. The full variable domain, rest sourced from reference TRBV9 and TRBJ1-3, is DSGVTQTPKHLITATGQRVTLRCSPRSGDLSVYWYQQSLDQGLQFLIQYYNGEERAKGNILERFSAQQFPDLHSELNLSSLELGDSALYFCASSAGTVSGNTIYFGEGSWLTVV.